The 7 T cell receptor beta chains below come from one sample, sequenced in a study of T cell changes during pregnancy in multiple sclerosis. The protocol was immunoSEQ multiplex PCR, while the TCRdb copy is restricted to in-frame clones and leaves out a portion. The data contain some 40,000 clones, less than 90% of them singletons. Here the sequenced sample was CD4+ T cells from peripheral blood mononuclear cells, taken in the first trimester of pregnancy. The receptors here all came from a female donor with multiple sclerosis, enrolled in a pregnancy study.

This clone was observed a single time. V and J are TRBV10-3 and TRBJ2-5, with D possibly being TRBD1 (5 bases). Germline V gene lookup returns CDR1 ENHRY and CDR2 SYGVKD. Trimming shortened V by 3 bases and J by 0 bases, and 11 bases separated the two germline ends. The CDR3 is 15 amino acids. The CDR3 DNA reads as TGTGCCATCAGTGACAAGGGGAACCACCAAGAGACCCAGTACTTC. It yields the protein CAISDKGNHQETQYF.

The rearrangement joins TRBV2 to TRBJ2-3, with D hard to call. V was shortened by 4 bases and J by 1 base, with 9 bases between the two germline ends. The CDR3 length is 14 residues. From germline, CDR1 is SNHLY and CDR2 FYNNEI. CDR3 protein: CASSVSHGTDTQYF. CDR3 DNA sequence: TGTGCCAGCAGTGTTAGCCATGGCACAGATACGCAGTATTTT.

This chain connects TRBV9 to TRBJ2-2; D may be TRBD1 (5 bases). The CDR3 length is 18 residues. Germline CDR1 and CDR2: SGDLS and YYNGEE. V lost 0 bases to trimming and J lost 1 base, with 16 bases between them. CDR3 nucleotides: TGTGCCAGCAGCGTAGTCGATTTAGGGCAGGGGAACACCGGGGAGCTGTTTTTT. It is translated as CASSVVDLGQGNTGELFF.

CDR3 loop: CAWNRGGGQPQHF. CDR3 DNA sequence: TGTGCCTGGAACCGGGGAGGAGGTCAGCCCCAGCATTTT. The chain couples TRBV30 to TRBJ1-5; D gene ambiguous. The length of the CDR3 is 13 residues. Trimming left V 4 bases short and J 6 bases short, with 13 bases between. Looked up from germline, CDR1 is GTSNPN and CDR2 is SVGIG (reference sequence).

The genes are TRBV30 and TRBJ1-5; 9 bases line up with TRBD1. The CDR3 has 12 residues. V gave up 5 bases and J gave up 4 bases; unmatched junction bases: 0. Germline CDR1 reads GTSNPN; CDR2 reads SVGIG (reference sequence). This CDR3 is CAWDRGNQPQHF. In DNA form, the CDR3 reads TGTGCCTGGGACAGGGGGAATCAGCCCCAGCATTTT.

This clone was found once. This chain connects TRBV20-1 to TRBJ2-7; tentative D call: TRBD2 (7 bases). The V end was cut by 5 bases, the J end by 5 bases, with 10 bases between. Germline values: CDR1 DFQATT, CDR2 SNEGSKA (reference sequence). This CDR3 spans 11 amino acids. CDR3 in amino acids: CSAGGGHEQYF. Here the CDR3 DNA reads TGCAGTGCTGGGGGGGGCCACGAGCAGTACTTC.

The V and J genes are TRBV9 and TRBJ1-4; possibly TRBD1 for D (6 bases). Trimming took 3 bases from V and 4 from J, leaving 10 bases between them. CDR3 length: 14 residues. Germline CDR1 SGDLS, CDR2 YYNGEE. The CDR3 here is CASSADSINEKLFF. The CDR3 nucleotides are TGTGCCAGCAGCGCGGACAGCATTAATGAAAAACTGTTTTTT.